The 6 T cell receptor beta chains below come from one sample, sequenced in a study of Ad26.COV2.S vaccination and SARS-CoV-2 variants. Data came from immunoSEQ multiplex PCR; TCRdb stores just in-frame clones and leaves some out. The table includes around 380,000 clones, about nine tenths detected once. Treatment given: roughly 20 received Ad26.COV2.S at low or high dose, single or two shots; 5 received placebo; per-sample allocation not given. The investigators took samples on day 63 after the first vaccine or placebo injection. The sample in question was peripheral blood, obtained in a trial of Ad26.COV2.S vaccine versus placebo. These receptors were taken from a person between 18 and 65 years old who received the Ad26.COV2.S COVID-19 vaccine or a placebo.

The rearrangement links TRBV30 to TRBJ2-7; the match to TRBD2 covers 8 bases. The CDR3 covers 15 residues. V lost 0 bases to trimming and J lost 2 bases; unmatched junction nucleotides: 6. From germline, CDR1 is GTSNPN and CDR2 SVGIG (reference sequence). This CDR3 reads CAWSVQLGGAYEQYF. The CDR3, as DNA: TGTGCCTGGAGTGTCCAACTCGGGGGGGCCTACGAGCAGTACTTC.

J is TRBJ1-6 and V is TRBV10-2; D call uncertain. The V and J ends lost 3 bases and 0 bases respectively, with 9 bases between them. Germline V CDR1 and CDR2: WSHSY, SAAADI. This CDR3 has 16 amino acids. CDR3 sequence: CASSDHKSSYNSPLHF. CDR3 DNA sequence: TGCGCCAGCAGTGATCACAAGAGCTCCTATAATTCACCCCTCCACTTT.

Comments on this clone: Being one base from a much bigger clone, this may be a read error. This rearrangement joins TRBV12-5 to TRBJ2-2, with D tentatively TRBD2 (7 bases). The CDR3 consists of 15 residues. The V and J ends lost 10 bases and 5 bases respectively, with 20 bases between them. Per germline, CDR1 LGHNT and CDR2 FRNRAP. CDR3 protein: CANGGGPRGTGELFF. The CDR3 DNA sequence: TGTGCTAATGGCGGGGGCCCCCGTGGTACCGGGGAGCTGTTTTTT. The complete variable domain, with remaining parts taken from reference TRBV12-5 and TRBJ2-2, reads DARVTQTPRHKVTEMGQEVTMRCQPILGHNTVFWYRQTMMQGLELLAYFRNRAPLDDSGMPKDRFSAEMPDATLATLKIQPSEPRDSAVYFCANGGGPRGTGELFFGEGSRLTVL.

This clone occurred once. This sequence joins TRBV5-1 and TRBJ2-7, with 14 bases fitting TRBD2. This CDR3 contains 18 residues. Germline V gene lookup returns CDR1 SGHRS and CDR2 YFSETQ. The ends lost 2 bases at V and 4 bases at J; junction bases unmatched: 11. CDR3 sequence reads: CASSFVPTGTSGGYEQYF. The CDR3 DNA reads as TGCGCCAGCAGCTTTGTACCCACTGGGACTAGCGGGGGATACGAGCAGTACTTC.

As regards this clone: Other nucleotide sequences in the sample specify the same CDR3. This rearrangement joins TRBV18 to TRBJ2-1; D gene unclear. The germline CDR1 and CDR2 sequences are KGHSH and LQKENI. V was cut by 0 bases and J by 3 bases, with 0 bases left in between. CDR3 length: 12 residues. In DNA, the CDR3 is TGTGCCAGCTCACCACCCTACAATGAGCAGTTCTTC. It yields the protein CASSPPYNEQFF.

Concerning this clone itself: Other DNA sequences within the sample encode an identical CDR3. The V gene is TRBV5-1, the J gene TRBJ1-4; TRBD1 matches 7 bases. With V trimmed by 3 bases and J by 0 bases, 2 bases remained unmatched. This CDR3 comprises 15 residues. Germline V lookup: CDR1 SGHRS, CDR2 YFSETQ. The CDR3 sequence is CASSSGTATNEKLFF. CDR3 DNA sequence: TGCGCCAGCAGCTCCGGGACAGCAACTAATGAAAAACTGTTTTTT.